Below, one T cell receptor beta chain is given with its context. Its matching antigen is unknown. This entry belongs to a study of PD-L1 blockade in urothelial cancer. Study results and limitations: Sub-median blood TCR clonality before treatment predicted longer survival. Those with durable benefit had larger increases in tumor-associated blood clones at 3 weeks.

Trimming cost V 8 bases and J 3 bases, with 14 bases left between them. This CDR3 is 14 amino acids long. CDR1 and CDR2 (germline): MDHEN, SYDVKM. The data were produced by immunoSEQ multiplex PCR, yet TCRdb's version contains in-frame clones alone and is incomplete. The data show around 63,000 clones, roughly four fifths seen once. Time point: pretreatment peripheral blood. The chain links TRBV28 to TRBJ1-5, with a possible D match to TRBD1 (6 bases). This material consisted of PBMCs, taken around atezolizumab (anti-PD-L1) treatment. This TCR came from a man between 65 and 79 years old with urothelial cancer. In DNA form, the CDR3 reads TGTGCCAGCGCGACAGGTGGGACCAATCAGCCCCAGCATTTT. This codes for CASATGGTNQPQHF.